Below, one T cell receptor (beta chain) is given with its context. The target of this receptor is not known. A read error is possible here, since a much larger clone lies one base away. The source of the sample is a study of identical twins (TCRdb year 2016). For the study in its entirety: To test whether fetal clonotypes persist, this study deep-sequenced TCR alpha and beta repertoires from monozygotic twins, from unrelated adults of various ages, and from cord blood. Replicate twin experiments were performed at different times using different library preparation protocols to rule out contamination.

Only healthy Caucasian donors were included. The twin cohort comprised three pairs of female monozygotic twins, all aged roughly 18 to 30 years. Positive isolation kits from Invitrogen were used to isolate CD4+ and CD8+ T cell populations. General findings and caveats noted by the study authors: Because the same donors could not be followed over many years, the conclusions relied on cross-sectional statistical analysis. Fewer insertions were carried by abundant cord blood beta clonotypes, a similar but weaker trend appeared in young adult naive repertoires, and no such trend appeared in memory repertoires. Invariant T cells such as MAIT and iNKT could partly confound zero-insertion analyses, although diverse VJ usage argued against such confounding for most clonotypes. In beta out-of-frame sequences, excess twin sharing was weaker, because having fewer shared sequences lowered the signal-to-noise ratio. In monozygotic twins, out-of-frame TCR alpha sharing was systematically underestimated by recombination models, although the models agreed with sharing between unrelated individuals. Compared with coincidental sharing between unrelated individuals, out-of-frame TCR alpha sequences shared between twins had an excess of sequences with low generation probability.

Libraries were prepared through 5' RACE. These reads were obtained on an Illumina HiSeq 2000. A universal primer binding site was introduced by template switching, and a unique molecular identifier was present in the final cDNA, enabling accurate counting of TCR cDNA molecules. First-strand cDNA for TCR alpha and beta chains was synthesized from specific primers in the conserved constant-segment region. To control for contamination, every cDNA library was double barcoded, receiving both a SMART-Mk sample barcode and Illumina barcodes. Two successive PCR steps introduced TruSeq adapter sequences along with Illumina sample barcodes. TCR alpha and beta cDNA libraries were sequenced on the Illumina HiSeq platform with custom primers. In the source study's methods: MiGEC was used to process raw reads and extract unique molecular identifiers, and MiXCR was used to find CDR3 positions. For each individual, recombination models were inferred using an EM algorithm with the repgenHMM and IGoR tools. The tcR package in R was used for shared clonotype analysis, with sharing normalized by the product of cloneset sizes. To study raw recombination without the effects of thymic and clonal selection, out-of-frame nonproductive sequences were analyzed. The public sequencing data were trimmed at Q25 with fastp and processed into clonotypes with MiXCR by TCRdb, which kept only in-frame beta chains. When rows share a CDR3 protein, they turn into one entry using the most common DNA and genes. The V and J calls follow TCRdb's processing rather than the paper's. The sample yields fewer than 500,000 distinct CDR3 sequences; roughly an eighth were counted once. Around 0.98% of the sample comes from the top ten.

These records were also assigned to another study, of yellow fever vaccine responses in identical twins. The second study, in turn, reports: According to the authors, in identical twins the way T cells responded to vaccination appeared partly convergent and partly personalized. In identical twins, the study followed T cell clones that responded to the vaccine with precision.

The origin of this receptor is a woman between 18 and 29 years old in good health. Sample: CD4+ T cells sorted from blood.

The base sequence is TGTGCCAGCAGCAAAAACTACGAGCAGTACTTC. This gives the protein CASSKNYEQYF. The chain is assembled from TRBV21-1 and TRBJ2-7. TRBV21-1 is flagged as a pseudogene. The CDR3 has 11 amino acids, counting the end cysteine and phenylalanine. Solely the CDR3 DNA is kept, with 33 bases framed from the first base.